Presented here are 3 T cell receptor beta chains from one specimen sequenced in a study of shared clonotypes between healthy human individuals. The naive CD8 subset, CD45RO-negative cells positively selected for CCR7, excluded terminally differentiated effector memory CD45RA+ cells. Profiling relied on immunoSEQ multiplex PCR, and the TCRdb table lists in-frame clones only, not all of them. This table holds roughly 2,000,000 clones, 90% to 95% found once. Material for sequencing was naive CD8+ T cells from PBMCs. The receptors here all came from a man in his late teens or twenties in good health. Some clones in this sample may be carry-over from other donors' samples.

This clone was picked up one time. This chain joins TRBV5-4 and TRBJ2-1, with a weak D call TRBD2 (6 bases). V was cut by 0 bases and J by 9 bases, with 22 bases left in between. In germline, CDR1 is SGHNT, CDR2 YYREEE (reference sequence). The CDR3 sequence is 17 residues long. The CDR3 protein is CASSLGLLAPYTGEQFF. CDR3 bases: TGTGCCAGCAGCTTGGGGCTGCTAGCGCCATACACTGGTGAGCAGTTCTTC.

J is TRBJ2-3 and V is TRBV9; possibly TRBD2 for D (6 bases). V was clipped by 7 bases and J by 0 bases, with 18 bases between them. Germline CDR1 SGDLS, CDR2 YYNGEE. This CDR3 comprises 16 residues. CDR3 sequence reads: CASGMNSGASTDTQYF. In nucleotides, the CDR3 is TGTGCCAGCGGGATGAATAGCGGAGCTAGCACAGATACGCAGTATTTT.

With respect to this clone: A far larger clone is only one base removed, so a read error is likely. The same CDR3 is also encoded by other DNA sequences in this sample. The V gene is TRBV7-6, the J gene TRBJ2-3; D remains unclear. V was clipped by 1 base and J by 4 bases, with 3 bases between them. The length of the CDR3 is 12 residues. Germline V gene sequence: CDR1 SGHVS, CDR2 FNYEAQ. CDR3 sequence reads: CASSLVADTQYF. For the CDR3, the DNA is TGTGCCAGCAGCTTAGTGGCAGATACGCAGTATTTT.